This record concerns one TCR beta chain sequence. Likely a read error: the CDR3 ends without its conserved phenylalanine or tryptophan. The data belong to a study of T-cell reconstitution after alpha-beta-depleted transplantation in children. CDR3 length: 12 residues. Germline V gives CDR1 MNHEY, CDR2 SVGEGT. The TCRbeta library was prepared with unique molecular identifiers. TCRdb ran MiXCR on the PCR reads and lists one entry per CDR3 protein. The table lists about 440,000 distinct CDR3 sequences, around two fifths of them singletons. The source material was PBMCs, sampled before TCRalphabeta/CD19-depleted stem cell transplant. This TCR came from a girl aged 2 to 9 with aplastic anemia, due to receive a stem cell transplant. The chain joins TRBV6-2 or TRBV6-3 to TRBJ1-1; D possibly corresponds to TRBD1 (5 bases). In DNA form, the CDR3 reads TGTGCCATGGGGGATCCGGACACCGAAGCTTTCTCT. It is translated as CAMGDPDTEAFS.